This passage covers 26 T cell receptor beta chains from one sample sequenced in a study of cytomegalovirus exposure and HLA in healthy donors. Profiled with immunoSEQ multiplex PCR; TCRdb holds only in-frame clones, not every one. The sample has 50,000 to 80,000 clones, 85% to 95% seen once. The sample consisted of PBMCs. These receptors all stem from a woman between 18 and 29 years old in good health and CMV-seropositive.

This rearrangement joins TRBV28 to TRBJ1-4, with TRBD1 matching over 12 bases. The CDR3 has 18 residues. Germline values: CDR1 MDHEN, CDR2 SYDVKM. Trimming removed 4 bases from V and 5 bases from J; junction bases left unmatched: 11. The CDR3 region is CASSSRDRGLGGNEKLFF. In DNA form, the CDR3 reads TGTGCCAGCAGTTCCCGGGACAGGGGGCTCGGGGGGAATGAAAAACTGTTTTTT.

CDR3 protein: CASSPGTSSYNEQFF. Written as DNA, the CDR3 is TGTGCCAGCAGTCCCGGGACTAGCAGTTACAATGAGCAGTTCTTC. The chain couples TRBV6-5 to TRBJ2-1; 9 bases agree with TRBD2. V dropped 5 bases and J dropped 4; count of bases not matched to a gene: 6. The CDR3 totals 15 residues. Germline V gives CDR1 MNHEY, CDR2 SVGAGI.

J is TRBJ1-3 and V is TRBV6-5; weak D call: TRBD1 (5 bases). The V gene's germline CDR1 is MNHEY and CDR2 SVGAGI. The CDR3 has 14 amino acids. Trimming removed 2 bases at V and 4 bases at J, with 9 bases between. CDR3 sequence reads: CASSYGSGGNTIYF. DNA of the CDR3: TGTGCCAGCAGTTACGGGTCAGGGGGAAACACCATATATTTT.

This clone turned up a few times. This chain links TRBV29-1 with TRBJ2-1; TRBD2 matches 8 bases. In germline, CDR1 is SQVTM, CDR2 ANQGSEA. With 6 bases clipped from V and 8 bases from J, the junction kept 15 bases outside the gene matches. There are 15 residues in the CDR3. CDR3 in amino acids: CSVHLRTSPFDEQFF. CDR3 in DNA: TGCAGCGTGCACCTTAGGACTAGCCCCTTTGATGAGCAGTTCTTC.

Comments on this clone: Other DNA sequences within the sample encode an identical CDR3. V is TRBV6-6 and J is TRBJ1-1; D is undetermined. This CDR3 region has 12 residues. Germline V CDR1 and CDR2: MNHNY, SVGAGI (reference sequence). V lost 5 bases, J lost 5 bases, and 9 bases lay in between. This CDR3 is CASSHSGTEAFF. In nucleotides, the CDR3 is TGTGCCAGCAGTCACAGCGGTACTGAAGCTTTCTTT.

The CDR3 protein is CASSSGQGLSYEQYF. The DNA for the CDR3 is TGTGCCAGCAGTTCGGGACAGGGCCTTTCCTACGAGCAGTACTTC. This rearrangement joins TRBV6-5 to TRBJ2-7, with 9 bases fitting TRBD1. From germline, CDR1 is MNHEY and CDR2 SVGAGI. The CDR3 loop spans 15 amino acids. Trimming cost V 4 bases and J 1 base; bases outside gene matches: 5.

As for this clone: This same CDR3 is encoded by further DNA sequences in the sample. The chain uses TRBV9 and TRBJ1-2; unclear D gene. V was shortened by 0 bases and J by 2 bases, with 5 bases between the two germline ends. CDR3 length: 13 residues. Germline V gene data show CDR1 as SGDLS and CDR2 as YYNGEE. CDR3 amino acids: CASSVDSNYGYTF. The CDR3 DNA reads as TGTGCCAGCAGCGTAGATAGCAACTATGGCTACACCTTC.

Concerning this clone itself: Other DNA sequences in the same sample also yield this CDR3. The chain recombines TRBV19 with TRBJ2-5, with unresolved D. The germline CDR1 and CDR2 sequences are LNHDA and SQIVND (reference sequence). The CDR3 extends over 14 amino acids. Trimming took 1 base from V and 1 from J, leaving 7 bases between them. The CDR3: CASSIGGAQETQYF. The CDR3, as DNA: TGTGCCAGTAGTATAGGAGGCGCCCAAGAGACCCAGTACTTC.

The chain carries TRBV28 and TRBJ2-3, with TRBD1 identical over 7 bases. Per the germline V gene, CDR1 is MDHEN and CDR2 is SYDVKM. V gave up 5 bases and J gave up 7 bases; unmatched junction bases: 12. This CDR3 has 15 amino acids. The CDR3 region is CASSLLSTGTNTQYF. The CDR3 DNA reads TGTGCCAGCAGTCTCCTGTCGACAGGGACGAATACGCAGTATTTT.

The chain uses TRBV30 and TRBJ2-5; TRBD1 matches 8 bases. Germline values: CDR1 GTSNPN, CDR2 SVGIG (reference sequence). CDR3 length equals 14 residues. Unmatched junction bases numbered 5, after V lost 4 bases and J lost 1 base. In DNA, the CDR3 is TGTGCCTGGACCATGACAGGGGTCCAAGAGACCCAGTACTTC. Encoded protein: CAWTMTGVQETQYF.

The chain uses TRBV7-2 and TRBJ2-1, with D maybe TRBD2 (5 bases). The CDR3 length is 16 residues. Germline lookup yields CDR1 SGHTA and CDR2 FQGNSA. V lost 5 bases and J 0 bases, leaving 14 bases between the germline ends. CDR3 loop: CASSAELDTSYNEQFF. In nucleotides, the CDR3 is TGTGCCAGCAGCGCCGAACTAGATACCTCCTACAATGAGCAGTTCTTC.

The chain recombines TRBV10-1 with TRBJ2-3; D might be TRBD2 (6 bases). The CDR3 sequence is 10 residues long. V lost 9 bases and J 5 bases, leaving 6 bases between the germline ends. Germline CDR1 WNHNN, CDR2 SYGVQD (reference sequence). The CDR3 DNA follows: TGCGCCAGGGGGGGAGATACGCAGTATTTT. As protein: CARGGDTQYF.

The chain joins TRBV6-1 to TRBJ2-5, with D possibly being TRBD2 (5 bases). V was shortened by 4 bases and J by 0 bases, with 18 bases between the two germline ends. Germline V gene data show CDR1 as MNHNS and CDR2 as SASEGT. CDR3 size: 17 residues. The CDR3 DNA follows: TGTGCCAGCAGTGTGGAGGTAGGGATCCATCACCAAGAGACCCAGTACTTC. Its translation: CASSVEVGIHHQETQYF.

This clone was found once. This chain connects TRBV7-2 to TRBJ2-6; TRBD2 agrees at 13 bases. Germline lookup yields CDR1 SGHTA and CDR2 FQGNSA. This CDR3 spans 18 amino acids. V was pared by 5 bases and J by 0 bases, with 4 bases of the junction left unmatched. The CDR3: CASSLTSGGASGANVLTF. The CDR3 coding sequence is TGTGCCAGCAGCCTCACTAGCGGGGGGGCCTCTGGGGCCAACGTCCTGACTTTC.

The gene calls are TRBV6-6 and TRBJ2-7; 10 bases line up with TRBD1. CDR1 is MNHNY, CDR2 SVGAGI, per germline (reference sequence). V trimming: 3 bases; J trimming: 4 bases; junction bases outside the gene matches: 3. The CDR3 covers 14 residues. CDR3 in amino acids: CASSYGTGEYEQYF. The CDR3 nucleotides read TGTGCCAGCAGTTATGGGACAGGGGAGTACGAGCAGTACTTC.

The chain employs TRBV9 and TRBJ2-3; D perhaps matches TRBD2 (5 bases). This CDR3 spans 15 amino acids. Germline V gene sequence: CDR1 SGDLS, CDR2 YYNGEE. Trimming left V 0 bases short and J 5 bases short, with 13 bases between. CDR3: CASSVDPGKGDTQYF. The CDR3 region has the DNA TGTGCCAGCAGCGTAGATCCGGGGAAGGGAGATACGCAGTATTTT. The whole variable domain, remainder taken from reference TRBV9 and TRBJ2-3, is DSGVTQTPKHLITATGQRVTLRCSPRSGDLSVYWYQQSLDQGLQFLIQYYNGEERAKGNILERFSAQQFPDLHSELNLSSLELGDSALYFCASSVDPGKGDTQYFGPGTRLTVL.

The rearrangement uses TRBV10-2 and TRBJ2-1; perhaps TRBD2 as D (6 bases). The germline V and J ends were trimmed by 6 bases and 3 bases, with 18 bases remaining between them. This CDR3 spans 16 amino acids. The germline CDR1 and CDR2 sequences are WSHSY and SAAADI. The CDR3 bases are TGCGCCAGCAGGGCGGAGGGGTCTAGATACTACAATGAGCAGTTCTTC. The encoded protein is CASRAEGSRYYNEQFF.

The V and J genes are TRBV21-1 and TRBJ1-5; TRBD1 was called by the table and not checked on the DNA. TRBV21-1 is a pseudogene segment. This CDR3 is 17 amino acids long. This CDR3 is CASKLRDREPSNQPQHF. DNA of the CDR3: TGTGCCAGCAAATTACGGGACAGGGAGCCTAGCAATCAGCCCCAGCATTTT.

J is TRBJ2-3 and V is TRBV5-1, with 8 bases aligning to TRBD1. V trimming: 7 bases; J trimming: 2 bases; junction bases outside the gene matches: 9. The germline gives CDR1 SGHRS, CDR2 YFSETQ. The CDR3 runs 15 residues. DNA of the CDR3: TGCGCCAGCCAGCCGGGACAGGCGAACACAGATACGCAGTATTTT. As protein: CASQPGQANTDTQYF. Combining the CDR3 with reference TRBV5-1 and TRBJ2-3 gives the whole variable domain KAGVTQTPRYLIKTRGQQVTLSCSPISGHRSVSWYQQTPGQGLQFLFEYFSETQRNKGNFPGRFSGRQFSNSRSEMNVSTLELGDSALYLCASQPGQANTDTQYFGPGTRLTVL.

The rearrangement links TRBV5-4 to TRBJ1-2, with TRBD1 matching 8 bases. Looked up from germline, CDR1 is SGHNT and CDR2 is YYREEE (reference sequence). This CDR3 contains 16 residues. The trim removed 2 bases at V and 0 bases at J, leaving 6 bases unmatched. The CDR3 here is CASSFGQGRTNYGYTF. In DNA form, the CDR3 reads TGTGCCAGCAGCTTCGGACAGGGACGTACTAACTATGGCTACACCTTC.

The chain links TRBV6-6 to TRBJ1-4, with 11 bases that match TRBD1. This CDR3 region has 15 residues. Trimming removed 4 bases from V and 8 bases from J; junction bases left unmatched: 6. Per the germline V gene, CDR1 is MNHNY and CDR2 is SVGAGI (reference sequence). CDR3: CASSSPGQGGEKLFF. DNA of the CDR3: TGTGCCAGCAGTTCCCCGGGACAGGGGGGCGAAAAACTGTTTTTT.

This sequence joins TRBV7-2 and TRBJ1-2; 8 nucleotides line up with TRBD1. Germline loops: CDR1 SGHTA, CDR2 FQGNSA. J was trimmed by 0 bases and V by 5 bases; bases with no gene match: 11. This CDR3 is built from 17 residues. CDR3 in DNA: TGTGCCAGCAGCGCCCGACAGGGGTGGCAAGCTAACTATGGCTACACCTTC. This translates into CASSARQGWQANYGYTF. Variable domain in full (rest from reference TRBV7-2 and TRBJ1-2): GAGVSQSPSNKVTEKGKDVELRCDPISGHTALYWYRQSLGQGLEFLIYFQGNSAPDKSGLPSDRFSAERTGGSVSTLTIQRTQQEDSAVYLCASSARQGWQANYGYTFGSGTRLTVV.

The V and J genes are TRBV28 and TRBJ1-2; 7 nucleotides agree with TRBD1. The CDR3 extends over 13 amino acids. The germline CDR1 and CDR2 sequences are MDHEN and SYDVKM. V shed 6 bases and J 3 bases; nucleotides not matched to a gene: 4. This CDR3 is CASRQQGYYGYTF. The CDR3 DNA follows: TGTGCCAGCAGACAACAGGGGTACTATGGCTACACCTTC.

This clone came up once. The rearrangement joins TRBV5-1 to TRBJ2-7; tentative D call: TRBD1 (6 bases). CDR1 is SGHRS and CDR2 is YFSETQ in the germline V gene. With 4 bases removed from V and 13 bases from J, the gap between germline ends came to 18 bases. The CDR3 is made up of 12 amino acids. CDR3 DNA sequence: TGCGCCAGCAGCCTATCTCCGGGACAAGCTTACTTC. It encodes CASSLSPGQAYF.

The rearrangement joins TRBV19 to TRBJ1-5; the match to TRBD1 covers 8 bases. CDR1 is LNHDA and CDR2 is SQIVND in the germline V gene (reference sequence). The CDR3 has 14 amino acids. V gave up 0 bases and J gave up 7 bases; unmatched junction bases: 2. CDR3 coding DNA: TGTGCCAGTAGTATAGATGACAGGGGACAGCCCCAGCATTTT. This encodes CASSIDDRGQPQHF.

J is TRBJ2-7 and V is TRBV12-5; the D is unclear. The germline gives CDR1 LGHNT, CDR2 FRNRAP. The CDR3 is 12 residues long. With 3 bases removed from V and 3 bases from J, the gap between germline ends came to 6 bases. The CDR3: CASGFAVYEQYF. CDR3 coding DNA: TGTGCTAGTGGTTTCGCGGTCTACGAGCAGTACTTC.